This TCR beta chain was captured in a study of shared clonotypes between healthy human individuals. Study-wide results and limits: Generally, naive subsets came out with larger estimated richness than memory subsets.

The authors ran the assay at deep level. The data were produced by immunoSEQ multiplex PCR, yet TCRdb's version contains in-frame clones alone and is incomplete. This table has about 2.1 million clones, approximately 94% appearing once. In the naive CD8 group, cells lacked CD45RO and were positively selected for CCR7, so terminally differentiated effector memory CD45RA+ cells were left out. The germline V gene encodes CDR1 SGHVS and CDR2 FQNEAQ. Trimming removed 3 bases from V and 1 base from J, with 12 bases in between. The CDR3 extends over 15 amino acids. In the case of this clone: No antigen is known for it.

This sequence joins TRBV7-8 and TRBJ1-1; D remains ambiguous. The origin of this receptor is a man aged 18 to 29 in good health. Some clones in this sample may be carry-over from other donors' samples. What was sequenced was naive CD8+ T cells from PBMCs. The CDR3 is CASSLTGSGNTEAFF. As DNA, the CDR3 is TGTGCCAGCAGCTTGACGGGCTCAGGGAACACTGAAGCTTTCTTT.